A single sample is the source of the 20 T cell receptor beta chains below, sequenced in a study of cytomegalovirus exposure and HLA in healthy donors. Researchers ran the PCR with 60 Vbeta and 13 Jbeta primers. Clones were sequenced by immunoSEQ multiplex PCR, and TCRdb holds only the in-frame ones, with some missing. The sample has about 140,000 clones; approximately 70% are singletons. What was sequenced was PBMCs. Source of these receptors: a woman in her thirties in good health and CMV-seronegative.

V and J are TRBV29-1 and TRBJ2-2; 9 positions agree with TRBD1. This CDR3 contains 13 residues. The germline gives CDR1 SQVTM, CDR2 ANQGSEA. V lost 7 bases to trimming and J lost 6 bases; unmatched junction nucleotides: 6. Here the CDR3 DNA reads TGCAGCGCACGGGACAGGGAGGCCGGGGAGCTGTTTTTT. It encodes CSARDREAGELFF.

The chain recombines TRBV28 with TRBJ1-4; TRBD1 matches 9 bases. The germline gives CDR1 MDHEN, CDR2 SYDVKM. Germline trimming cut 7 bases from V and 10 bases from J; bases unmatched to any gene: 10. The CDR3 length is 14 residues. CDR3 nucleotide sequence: TGTGCCAGCATTCTACAGGGGGCGGGAGGAAAACTGTTTTTT. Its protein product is CASILQGAGGKLFF.

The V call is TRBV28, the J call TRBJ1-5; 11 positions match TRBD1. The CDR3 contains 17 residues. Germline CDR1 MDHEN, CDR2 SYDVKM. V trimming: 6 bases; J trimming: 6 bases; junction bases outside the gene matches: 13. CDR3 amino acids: CASRLVRDRGFIQPQHF. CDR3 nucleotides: TGTGCCAGCAGACTAGTCCGGGACAGGGGGTTCATTCAGCCCCAGCATTTT.

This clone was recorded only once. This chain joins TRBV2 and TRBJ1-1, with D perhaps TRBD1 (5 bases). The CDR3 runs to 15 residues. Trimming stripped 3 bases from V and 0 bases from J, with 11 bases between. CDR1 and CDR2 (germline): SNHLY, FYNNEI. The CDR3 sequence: CASSEQGLMNTEAFF. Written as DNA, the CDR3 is TGTGCCAGCAGTGAGCAGGGCCTGATGAACACTGAAGCTTTCTTT.

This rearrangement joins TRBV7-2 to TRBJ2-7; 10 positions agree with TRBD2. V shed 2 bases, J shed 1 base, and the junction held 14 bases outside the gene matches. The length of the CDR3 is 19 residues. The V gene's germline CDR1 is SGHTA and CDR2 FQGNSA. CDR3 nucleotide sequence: TGTGCCAGCAGCTTACGCCTAGCGGGAGCTCCATCTTTTTCCTACGAGCAGTACTTC. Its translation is CASSLRLAGAPSFSYEQYF.

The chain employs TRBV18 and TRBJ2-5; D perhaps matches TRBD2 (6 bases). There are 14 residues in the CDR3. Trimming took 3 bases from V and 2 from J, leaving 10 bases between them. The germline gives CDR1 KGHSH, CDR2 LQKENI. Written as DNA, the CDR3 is TGTGCCAGCTCACCCCCGGGACTTCAAGAGACCCAGTACTTC. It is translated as CASSPPGLQETQYF.

CDR3 in DNA: TGTGCCAGCAGCCTCCTACAGGGGGCCGGGACTAATGAAAAACTGTTTTTT. Its translation: CASSLLQGAGTNEKLFF. The genes are TRBV11-2 and TRBJ1-4, with TRBD1 matching 9 bases. The ends lost 5 bases at V and 2 bases at J; junction bases unmatched: 9. Germline CDR1 SGHAT, CDR2 FQNNGV. This CDR3 contains 17 residues. Complete variable domain (other parts from reference TRBV11-2 and TRBJ1-4): EAGVAQSPRYKIIEKRQSVAFWCNPISGHATLYWYQQILGQGPKLLIQFQNNGVVDDSQLPKDRFSAERLKGVDSTLKIQPAKLEDSAVYLCASSLLQGAGTNEKLFFGSGTQLSVL.

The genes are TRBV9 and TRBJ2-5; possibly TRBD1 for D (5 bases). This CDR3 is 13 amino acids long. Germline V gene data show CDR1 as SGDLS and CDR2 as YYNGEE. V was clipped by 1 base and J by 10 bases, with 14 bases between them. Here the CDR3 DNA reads TGTGCCAGCAGCGTATCGCAGGGAAGCGACCAGTACTTC. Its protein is CASSVSQGSDQYF.

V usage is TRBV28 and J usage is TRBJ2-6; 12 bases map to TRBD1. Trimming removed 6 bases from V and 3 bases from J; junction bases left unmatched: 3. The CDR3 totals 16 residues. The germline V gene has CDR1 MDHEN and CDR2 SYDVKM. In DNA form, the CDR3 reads TGTGCCAGCAGGGGACAGGGGGCTGGTGGGGCCAACGTCCTGACTTTC. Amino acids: CASRGQGAGGANVLTF.

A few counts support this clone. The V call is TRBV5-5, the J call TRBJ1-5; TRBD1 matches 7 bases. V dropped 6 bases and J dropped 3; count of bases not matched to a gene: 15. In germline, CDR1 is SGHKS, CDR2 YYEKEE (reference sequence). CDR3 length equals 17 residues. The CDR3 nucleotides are TGTGCCAGCACCCTGGGAACAGGGGTGGGGGTCAATCAGCCCCAGCATTTT. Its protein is CASTLGTGVGVNQPQHF.

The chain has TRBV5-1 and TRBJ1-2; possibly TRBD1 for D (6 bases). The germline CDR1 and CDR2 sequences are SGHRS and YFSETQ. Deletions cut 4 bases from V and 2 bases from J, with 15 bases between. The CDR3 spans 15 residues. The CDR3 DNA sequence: TGCGCCAGCAGCCCTACTGGGGGGGCCAACTATGGCTACACCTTC. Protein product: CASSPTGGANYGYTF.

This CDR3 is CASSMTSGSQETQYF. The DNA of the CDR3 is TGTGCCAGTAGTATGACTAGCGGGTCTCAAGAGACCCAGTACTTC. The chain uses TRBV19 and TRBJ2-5, with 10 bases lining up with TRBD2. The length of the CDR3 is 15 residues. Per the germline V gene, CDR1 is LNHDA and CDR2 is SQIVND (reference sequence). J gave up 2 bases and V 3 bases, and 3 bases lay outside the gene matches. The full variable domain, in which reference TRBV19 and TRBJ2-5 provide the parts outside the CDR3, is DGGITQSPKYLFRKEGQNVTLSCEQNLNHDAMYWYRQDPGQGLRLIYYSQIVNDFQKGDIAEGYSVSREKKESFPLTVTSAQKNPTAFYLCASSMTSGSQETQYFGPGTRLLVL.

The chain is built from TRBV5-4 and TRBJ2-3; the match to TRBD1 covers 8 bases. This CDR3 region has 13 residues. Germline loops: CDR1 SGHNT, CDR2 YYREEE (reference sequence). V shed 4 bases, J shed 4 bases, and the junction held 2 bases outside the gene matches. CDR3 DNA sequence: TGTGCCAGCAGCCAACAGGGGGCAGATACGCAGTATTTT. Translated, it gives CASSQQGADTQYF.

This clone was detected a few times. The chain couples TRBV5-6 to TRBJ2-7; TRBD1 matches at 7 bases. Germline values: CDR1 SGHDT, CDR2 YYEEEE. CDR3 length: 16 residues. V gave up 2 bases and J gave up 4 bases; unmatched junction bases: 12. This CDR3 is CASSLIDRDRSYEQYV. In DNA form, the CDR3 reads TGTGCCAGCAGCTTAATCGACAGGGACCGTTCTTACGAGCAGTACGTC.

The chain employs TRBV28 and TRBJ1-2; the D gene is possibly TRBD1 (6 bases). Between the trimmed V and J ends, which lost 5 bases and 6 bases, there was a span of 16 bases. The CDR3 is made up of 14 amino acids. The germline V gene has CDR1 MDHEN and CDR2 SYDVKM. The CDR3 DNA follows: TGTGCCAGCAGTACGGCGGGAGGGGGACATGGCTACACCTTC. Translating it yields CASSTAGGGHGYTF.

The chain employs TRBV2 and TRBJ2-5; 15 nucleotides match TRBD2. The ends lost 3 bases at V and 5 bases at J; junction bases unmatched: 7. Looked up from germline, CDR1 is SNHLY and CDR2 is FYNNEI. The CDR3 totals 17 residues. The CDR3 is CASSDGLAGGPRETQYF. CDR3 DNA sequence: TGTGCCAGCAGTGATGGACTAGCGGGGGGGCCAAGGGAGACCCAGTACTTC.

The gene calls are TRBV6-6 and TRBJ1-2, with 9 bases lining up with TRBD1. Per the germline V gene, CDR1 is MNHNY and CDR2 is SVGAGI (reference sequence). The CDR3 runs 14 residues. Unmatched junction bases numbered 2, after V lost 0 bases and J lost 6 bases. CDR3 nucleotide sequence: TGTGCCAGCAGTTACTCGCGGACAGGGGATGGCTACACCTTC. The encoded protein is CASSYSRTGDGYTF.

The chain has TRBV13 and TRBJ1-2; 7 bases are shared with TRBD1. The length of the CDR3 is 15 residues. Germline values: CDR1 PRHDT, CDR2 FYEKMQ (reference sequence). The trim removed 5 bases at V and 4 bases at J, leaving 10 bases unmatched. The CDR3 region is CASSRRTGVSYGYTF. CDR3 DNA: TGTGCCAGCAGCCGTCGTACAGGGGTGAGCTATGGCTACACCTTC.

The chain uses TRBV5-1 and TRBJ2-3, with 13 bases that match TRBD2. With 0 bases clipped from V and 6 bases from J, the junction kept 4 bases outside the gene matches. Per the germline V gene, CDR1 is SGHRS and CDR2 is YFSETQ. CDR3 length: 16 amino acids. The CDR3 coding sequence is TGCGCCAGCAGCTTGGGACTAGCGGGAGGAGAGGATACGCAGTATTTT. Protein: CASSLGLAGGEDTQYF.

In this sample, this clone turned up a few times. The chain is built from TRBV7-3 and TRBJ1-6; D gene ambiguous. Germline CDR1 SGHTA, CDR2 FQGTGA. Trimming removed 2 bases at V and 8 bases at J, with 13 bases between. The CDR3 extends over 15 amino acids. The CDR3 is CASSLGQLGDSPLHF. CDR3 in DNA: TGTGCCAGCAGCTTAGGCCAACTAGGAGATTCACCCCTCCACTTT. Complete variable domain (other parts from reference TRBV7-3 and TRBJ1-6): GAGVSQTPSNKVTEKGKYVELRCDPISGHTALYWYRQSLGQGPEFLIYFQGTGAADDSGLPNDRFFAVRPEGSVSTLKIQRTERGDSAVYLCASSLGQLGDSPLHFGNGTRLTVT.